The following is a TCR beta chain sequence with its context. This sample is part of a study of tissue T cells after allogeneic stem cell transplantation. Study-wide background: This research-autopsy study prospectively enrolled adult allogeneic hematopoietic cell transplant recipients with steroid-refractory graft-versus-host disease. Gastrointestinal graft-versus-host disease was present in all patients, each treated with several therapy lines. Smaller viable blood or marrow samples skipped sorting for direct DNA extraction.

Repertoires were generated with immunoSEQ multiplex PCR, while TCRdb's copy carries only in-frame clones and drops some. The table records about 43,000 clones, approximately 92% of them present only once. Trimming removed 9 bases from V and 5 bases from J, with 15 bases in between. Looked up from germline, CDR1 is MNHEY and CDR2 is SVGAGI. The CDR3 is 13 amino acids. The rearrangement joins TRBV6-5 to TRBJ2-3; perhaps TRBD2 as D (5 bases). Sequencing used blood, obtained before transplantation. The TCR sequence derives from a woman aged 35 to 70 who later had graft-versus-host disease after an allogeneic stem cell transplant. The CDR3 region has the DNA TGTGCCAGTAAAGCTCCGGGGTTAGATACGCAGTATTTT. Its protein is CASKAPGLDTQYF.